This T cell receptor (beta chain) was sequenced for a study of blood T cell repertoires in COVID-19. The protocol was immunoSEQ multiplex PCR, while the TCRdb copy is restricted to in-frame clones and leaves out a portion. The sample has 500,000 to 600,000 clones; 85% to 90% are singletons. Seattle patient enrollment occurred during active infection, with longitudinal follow-up thereafter. The CDR3 is 13 residues long. V trimming: 5 bases; J trimming: 8 bases; junction bases outside the gene matches: 5. Germline-derived CDR1 and CDR2 are SNHLY and FYNNEI. The chain couples TRBV2 to TRBJ1-4, with 7 nucleotides matching TRBD1. The receptor's source is a woman aged 45-65 years with COVID-19, enrolled during active disease. Sequencing input: peripheral blood. The CDR3 region has the DNA TGTGCCAGCAGTCCCGGACAGGAAGAAAAACTGTTTTTT. It yields the protein CASSPGQEEKLFF.